This T cell receptor beta chain was found in a study of shared clonotypes between healthy human individuals. The study's findings and limits: Incompleteness in sorted-subset sequencing, despite large depth, was shown by rarefaction. Clonotype sharing among donors, it was expected, would be affected by sequencing depth.

V lost 4 bases, J lost 4 bases, and 8 bases stayed unmatched. Germline V gene sequence: CDR1 SGHAT, CDR2 FQDESV (reference sequence). The CDR3 runs 15 residues. A remark on this clone: Its matching antigen is unknown.

Every subset had its genomic DNA shared out evenly among several immunoSEQ plates. Here immunoSEQ multiplex PCR was the method, and the copy in TCRdb shows in-frame clones only, minus some. The sample lists about 2.4 million clones, 93% seen once, with approximately 0.37% in the top ten. The material sequenced was naive CD4+ T cells from PBMCs. The subset denotes: CD45RA+ positively selected. This clonotype was obtained from a man younger than 30 in good health. Some clones in this sample may be carry-over from other donors' samples. The chain uses TRBV11-1 and TRBJ2-5; 8 bases map to TRBD1. The CDR3 DNA follows: TGTGCCAGCAGCTATGGCAGGGGGCGACTAGAGACCCAGTACTTC. Encoded protein: CASSYGRGRLETQYF.